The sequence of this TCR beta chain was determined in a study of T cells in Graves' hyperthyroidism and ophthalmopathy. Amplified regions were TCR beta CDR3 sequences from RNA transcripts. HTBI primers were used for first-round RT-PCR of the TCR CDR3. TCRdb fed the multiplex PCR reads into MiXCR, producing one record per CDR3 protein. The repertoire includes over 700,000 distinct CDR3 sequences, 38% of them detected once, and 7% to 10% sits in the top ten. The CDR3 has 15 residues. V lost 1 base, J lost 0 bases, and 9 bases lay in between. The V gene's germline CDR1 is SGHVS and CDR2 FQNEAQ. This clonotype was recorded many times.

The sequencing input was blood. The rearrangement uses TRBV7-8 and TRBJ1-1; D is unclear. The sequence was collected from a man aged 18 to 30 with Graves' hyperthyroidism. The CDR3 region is CASSLEAAMNTEAFF. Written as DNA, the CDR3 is TGTGCCAGCAGCTTAGAGGCAGCTATGAACACTGAAGCTTTCTTT.